Below, one TCR beta chain is given with its context. Its matching antigen is unknown. Trimming pared 2 bases from V and 1 base from J, leaving 5 bases between. Germline-derived CDR1 and CDR2 are LGHNA and YNFKEQ. The CDR3 is made up of 13 amino acids. The method was immunoSEQ multiplex PCR; TCRdb's version includes in-frame clones alone and lacks a portion of them. The sample has roughly 91,000 clones; nearly 90% are singletons. The entry originates in a study of T cell responses to AZD1222 COVID-19 vaccine. Study conclusions and caveats: Close to half of spike-specific TCRs reportedly recognize unmutated variant regions. Spike-specific TCR breadth rose after two AZD1222 doses, and depth rose as well.

The chain combines TRBV4-2 with TRBJ1-1; D not certain. This TCR derives from an adult in good health. This sample comprised peripheral blood, obtained on day 0 of AZD1222 vaccination. The CDR3 protein is CASSQRPNTEAFF. In DNA, the CDR3 is TGTGCCAGCAGCCAACGGCCGAACACTGAAGCTTTCTTT.